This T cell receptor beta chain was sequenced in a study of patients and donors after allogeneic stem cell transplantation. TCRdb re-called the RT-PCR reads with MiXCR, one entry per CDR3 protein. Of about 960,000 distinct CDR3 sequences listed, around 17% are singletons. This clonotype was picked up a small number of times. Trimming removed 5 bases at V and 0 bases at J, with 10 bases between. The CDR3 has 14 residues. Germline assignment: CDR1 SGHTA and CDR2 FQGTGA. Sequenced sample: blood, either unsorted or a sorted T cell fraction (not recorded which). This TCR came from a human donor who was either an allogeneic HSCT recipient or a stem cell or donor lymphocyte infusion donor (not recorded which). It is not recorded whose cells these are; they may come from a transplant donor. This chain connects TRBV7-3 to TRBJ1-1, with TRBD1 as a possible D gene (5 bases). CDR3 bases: TGTGCCAGCAGCCAAGACAGTATGAACACTGAAGCTTTCTTT. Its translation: CASSQDSMNTEAFF.